Below, 6 T cell receptor beta chains from the same sample are listed, as sequenced in a study of T cell responses to AZD1222 COVID-19 vaccine. TCRdb's table, derived via immunoSEQ multiplex PCR, lists solely in-frame clones and lacks some. The sample has approximately 200,000 clones, about nine tenths seen once; the top ten hold around 3.7%. The sample here was peripheral blood, taken 28 days after the second AZD1222 dose. The receptor source for this set is an adult who received the AZD1222 COVID-19 vaccine.

The J gene is TRBJ2-3, the V gene TRBV12-5; 9 positions match TRBD2. Trimming took 1 base from V and 5 from J; bases not matched to a gene: 16. In germline, CDR1 is LGHNT, CDR2 FRNRAP. The CDR3 contains 19 residues. The CDR3 sequence is CASGLAPVIAGDREDTQYF. The CDR3 region has the DNA TGTGCTAGTGGTTTGGCCCCCGTAATAGCGGGAGACCGGGAAGATACGCAGTATTTT.

The chain links TRBV19 to TRBJ2-7; possibly TRBD1 or TRBD2 for D (5 bases each). In germline, CDR1 is LNHDA, CDR2 SQIVND (reference sequence). The CDR3 has 12 residues. The V and J ends lost 3 bases and 5 bases respectively, with 8 bases between them. In DNA form, the CDR3 reads TGTGCCAGTAGTATGAGGGGACACGAGCAGTACTTC. Its protein is CASSMRGHEQYF.

The rearrangement joins TRBV18 to TRBJ2-1; 7 bases fit TRBD2. Germline-derived CDR1 and CDR2 are KGHSH and LQKENI. V was pared by 1 base and J by 9 bases, with 12 bases of the junction left unmatched. CDR3 size: 16 residues. CDR3 protein: CASSPLLLPTGGEQFF. CDR3 bases: TGTGCCAGCTCACCACTACTACTACCCACGGGGGGTGAGCAGTTCTTC.

V and J are TRBV19 and TRBJ1-5; a possible D gene is TRBD1 (5 bases). Germline CDR1 is LNHDA and CDR2 is SQIVND (reference sequence). This CDR3 spans 13 amino acids. Between the trimmed V and J ends, which lost 3 bases and 5 bases, there was a span of 8 bases. The DNA for the CDR3 is TGTGCCAGTAGTATTTGGGGGTATCAGCCCCAGCATTTT. Its protein product is CASSIWGYQPQHF.

This clone was detected only once. The CDR3 region has the DNA TGTGCCAGCAACCTCGTGGGGGCTGATCAGCCCCAGCATTTT. Its translation is CASNLVGADQPQHF. V is TRBV28 and J is TRBJ1-5; possible D gene TRBD1, 6 bases. The CDR3 totals 14 residues. V dropped 7 bases and J dropped 5 bases, with 15 bases sitting between them. CDR1 is MDHEN and CDR2 is SYDVKM in the germline V gene. The full variable domain, its missing parts supplied by reference TRBV28 and TRBJ1-5, is DVKVTQSSRYLVKRTGEKVFLECVQDMDHENMFWYRQDPGLGLRLIYFSYDVKMKEKGDIPEGYSVSREKKERFSLILESASTNQTSMYLCASNLVGADQPQHFGDGTRLSIL.

This sequence joins TRBV11-2 and TRBJ1-4, with 7 bases identical to TRBD1. V was pared by 5 bases and J by 4 bases, with 4 bases of the junction left unmatched. Germline V gives CDR1 SGHAT, CDR2 FQNNGV. The CDR3 has 14 residues. Here the CDR3 DNA reads TGTGCCAGCAGCCGGGACAGCATTAATGAAAAACTGTTTTTT. Translating it yields CASSRDSINEKLFF.